The 31 T cell receptor beta chains given below trace back to one sample, sequenced in a study of OX40 agonist ivuxolimab in advanced cancers. Profiled with immunoSEQ multiplex PCR; TCRdb holds only in-frame clones, not every one. This table has 70,000 to 95,000 clones, just over 85% appearing once. The sample in question was CD4+ or CD8+ T cells sorted from blood, obtained in a trial of the OX40 agonist ivuxolimab. These receptors originate from an adult with an advanced solid tumor such as melanoma, head and neck, liver or kidney cancer.

The chain recombines TRBV7-2 with TRBJ2-2; D is unclear. The CDR3 is 14 residues long. The V end was cut by 5 bases, the J end by 1 base, with 8 bases between. Germline lookup yields CDR1 SGHTA and CDR2 FQGNSA. The CDR3 is CASSPSRNTGELFF. CDR3 sequence (DNA): TGTGCCAGCAGCCCTTCCCGGAACACCGGGGAGCTGTTTTTT.

The chain has TRBV29-1 and TRBJ2-1, with 10 bases fitting TRBD1. CDR1 is SQVTM, CDR2 ANQGSEA, per germline. CDR3 size: 13 residues. With 7 bases clipped from V and 5 bases from J, the junction kept 5 bases outside the gene matches. Here the CDR3 reads CSASGTGDNEQFF. In nucleotides, the CDR3 is TGCAGCGCATCCGGGACAGGGGACAATGAGCAGTTCTTC.

The CDR3 nucleotides are TGTGCCAGCAGCCAACTCGGCGGCGCCAGTGAGCAGTTCTTC. Translating it yields CASSQLGGASEQFF. The rearrangement links TRBV4-2 to TRBJ2-1, with D hard to call. This CDR3 region has 14 residues. Germline V gene sequence: CDR1 LGHNA, CDR2 YNFKEQ. Trimming removed 2 bases at V and 9 bases at J, with 14 bases between.

The chain joins TRBV19 to TRBJ2-2; the D is unclear. The V gene's germline CDR1 is LNHDA and CDR2 SQIVND (reference sequence). This CDR3 spans 13 amino acids. With 4 bases removed from V and 8 bases from J, the gap between germline ends came to 11 bases. The CDR3 bases are TGTGCCAGTAGTAAATTGGTTTCTGGGGAGCTGTTTTTT. It specifies CASSKLVSGELFF.

The gene calls are TRBV30 and TRBJ2-1; 8 bases are shared with TRBD1. CDR3 length equals 11 residues. From germline, CDR1 is GTSNPN and CDR2 SVGIG (reference sequence). V lost 2 bases to trimming and J lost 13 bases; unmatched junction nucleotides: 4. This CDR3 is CAWSRQGAQFF. CDR3 DNA: TGTGCCTGGAGTAGGCAGGGGGCACAGTTCTTC.

The chain employs TRBV15 and TRBJ2-7; perhaps TRBD1 as D (6 bases). The V gene lost 3 bases and the J gene lost 8 bases, with 20 bases spanning the gap. This CDR3 contains 15 residues. CDR1 is LNHNV, CDR2 YYDKDF, per germline (reference sequence). The CDR3 sequence: CATSRAPNVRGQQYF. The CDR3 DNA reads as TGTGCCACCAGCAGGGCCCCCAACGTCAGGGGACAGCAGTACTTC.

This chain uses TRBV29-1 with TRBJ2-7; TRBD1 or TRBD2 may be the D gene (5 bases each). This CDR3 comprises 12 residues. CDR1 and CDR2 (germline): SQVTM, ANQGSEA. The V end was cut by 6 bases, the J end by 3 bases, with 12 bases between. The chain's CDR3 is CSVGRDGYEQYF. The DNA of the CDR3 is TGCAGCGTGGGACGGGACGGCTACGAGCAGTACTTC.

This chain connects TRBV6-1 to TRBJ2-7; D tentatively reads TRBD1 or TRBD2 (5 bases each). This CDR3 has 14 amino acids. The germline CDR1 and CDR2 sequences are MNHNS and SASEGT. V was shortened by 6 bases and J by 0 bases, with 12 bases between the two germline ends. CDR3 DNA: TGTGCCAGCAGATTACGAGGGGCCTCCTACGAGCAGTACTTC. Translation: CASRLRGASYEQYF.

J is TRBJ1-5 and V is TRBV28, with 7 positions matching TRBD1. The CDR3 sequence is 16 residues long. Losses at the gene ends were 5 bases for V and 6 bases for J; bases not matched to a gene: 13. Germline CDR1 and CDR2: MDHEN and SYDVKM. CDR3 amino acids: CASSGQKTGSGQPQHF. The CDR3, as DNA: TGTGCCAGCAGTGGCCAAAAGACAGGGTCAGGTCAGCCCCAGCATTTT.

The rearrangement joins TRBV6-1 to TRBJ1-5; D is perhaps TRBD1 (5 bases). CDR3 length equals 12 residues. The germline V gene encodes CDR1 MNHNS and CDR2 SASEGT. Deletions cut 6 bases from V and 7 bases from J, with 10 bases between. The CDR3 DNA sequence: TGTGCCAGCAGGGGGACCCTGCAGCCCCAGCATTTT. Translated, it gives CASRGTLQPQHF.

The rearrangement links TRBV5-6 to TRBJ2-6; perhaps TRBD1 as D (5 bases). This CDR3 comprises 15 residues. Germline CDR1 is SGHDT and CDR2 is YYEEEE. The V end lost 3 bases, the J end lost 0 bases, and 7 bases lay between the germline ends. The DNA of the CDR3 is TGTGCCAGCAGCTCCCAGGGCTCTGGGGCCAACGTCCTGACTTTC. The encoded protein is CASSSQGSGANVLTF.

The V and J genes are TRBV6-5 and TRBJ1-1; D is possibly TRBD1 (5 bases). V dropped 8 bases and J dropped 1 base, with 14 bases sitting between them. CDR3 size: 14 residues. The germline gives CDR1 MNHEY, CDR2 SVGAGI. DNA for the CDR3: TGTGCCAGCCGGAGACAGCTACCGAACACTGAAGCTTTCTTT. It codes for CASRRQLPNTEAFF.

As for this clone: This sample includes further DNA sequences coding for the same CDR3. J is TRBJ1-2 and V is TRBV5-1, with 10 bases matching TRBD1. The junction had 8 bases not matched to a gene; V was cut back by 4 bases and J by 8 bases. Germline values: CDR1 SGHRS, CDR2 YFSETQ. CDR3 length: 14 residues. The CDR3 spells CASSGRTGGVGYTF. Here the CDR3 DNA reads TGCGCCAGCAGCGGACGGACAGGGGGGGTGGGCTACACCTTC.

This clone came up a few times. V and J are TRBV7-9 and TRBJ2-5, with 7 nucleotides matching TRBD1. J was trimmed by 2 bases and V by 5 bases; bases with no gene match: 5. The CDR3 has 14 residues. In germline, CDR1 is SEHNR, CDR2 FQNEAQ (reference sequence). The DNA for the CDR3 is TGTGCCAGCAGCGGGGGACAGCCGCAAGAGACCCAGTACTTC. This gives the protein CASSGGQPQETQYF.

The V and J genes are TRBV20-1 and TRBJ2-1; no clear D gene. The ends were cut back, 0 bases at V and 8 bases at J, with 2 bases in the middle. The germline V gene encodes CDR1 DFQATT and CDR2 SNEGSKA (reference sequence). The CDR3 has 10 amino acids. The CDR3 DNA follows: TGCAGTGCTAGAGATGATGAGCAGTTCTTC. Protein sequence: CSARDDEQFF.

This chain joins TRBV7-2 and TRBJ2-2, with unresolved D. This CDR3 spans 14 amino acids. Trimming stripped 5 bases from V and 6 bases from J, with 13 bases between. Germline V gene data show CDR1 as SGHTA and CDR2 as FQGNSA. CDR3 loop: CASSGLIGPGELFF. For the CDR3, the DNA is TGTGCCAGCAGCGGCCTGATCGGACCCGGGGAGCTGTTTTTT.

This clone was seen a handful of times. The chain recombines TRBV13 with TRBJ1-1; D is ambiguous. This CDR3 is 15 amino acids long. Germline CDR1 PRHDT, CDR2 FYEKMQ (reference sequence). Trimming took 1 base from V and 1 from J, leaving 10 bases between them. The CDR3 region has the DNA TGTGCCAGCAGCTTAGATATTGGACCGAACACTGAAGCTTTCTTT. This gives the protein CASSLDIGPNTEAFF.

The chain employs TRBV7-2 and TRBJ2-2; D possibly matches TRBD1 or TRBD2 (5 bases each). CDR3 length equals 15 residues. The ends were cut back, 6 bases at V and 7 bases at J, with 18 bases in the middle. Germline values: CDR1 SGHTA, CDR2 FQGNSA. The chain's CDR3 is CASRRRSSGGGELFF. The CDR3 DNA follows: TGTGCCAGCAGACGCCGATCTAGTGGGGGCGGGGAGCTGTTTTTT. The complete variable domain, with remaining parts taken from reference TRBV7-2 and TRBJ2-2, reads GAGVSQSPSNKVTEKGKDVELRCDPISGHTALYWYRQSLGQGLEFLIYFQGNSAPDKSGLPSDRFSAERTGGSVSTLTIQRTQQEDSAVYLCASRRRSSGGGELFFGEGSRLTVL.

The rearrangement joins TRBV5-1 to TRBJ2-5; tentative D call: TRBD1 (6 bases). V was shortened by 10 bases and J by 7 bases, with 17 bases between the two germline ends. The V gene's germline CDR1 is SGHRS and CDR2 YFSETQ. There are 12 residues in the CDR3. Here the CDR3 reads CASSQGQGTQYF. The CDR3 region has the DNA TGCGCCTCCTCGCAGGGGCAGGGGACCCAGTACTTC.

The rearrangement joins TRBV9 to TRBJ2-3; possibly TRBD1 for D (5 bases). Germline lookup yields CDR1 SGDLS and CDR2 YYNGEE. The CDR3 contains 15 residues. Trimming cost V 0 bases and J 2 bases, with 10 bases left between them. CDR3: CASSVGTGHTDTQYF. The DNA for the CDR3 is TGTGCCAGCAGCGTAGGTACAGGCCACACAGATACGCAGTATTTT.

The J gene is TRBJ2-2, the V gene TRBV29-1; D tentatively fits TRBD1 or TRBD2 (5 bases each). The V end was cut by 7 bases, the J end by 0 bases, with 15 bases between. The CDR3 has 15 amino acids. CDR1 is SQVTM and CDR2 is ANQGSEA in the germline V gene. Here the CDR3 DNA reads TGCAGCGCGACATCAGGGACGTCGAACACCGGGGAGCTGTTTTTT. Amino acids: CSATSGTSNTGELFF.

V gene TRBV27 combines with J gene TRBJ2-6; maybe TRBD2 (6 bases). CDR1 is MNHEY and CDR2 is SMNVEV in the germline V gene (reference sequence). The CDR3 loop spans 18 amino acids. The V and J ends lost 2 bases and 4 bases respectively, with 18 bases between them. CDR3 amino acids: CASSLTGETTRGANVLTF. The CDR3 DNA follows: TGTGCCAGCAGTTTAACGGGGGAAACCACACGAGGGGCCAACGTCCTGACTTTC. The complete variable domain, with remaining parts taken from reference TRBV27 and TRBJ2-6, reads EAQVTQNPRYLITVTGKKLTVTCSQNMNHEYMSWYRQDPGLGLRQIYYSMNVEVTDKGDVPEGYKVSRKEKRNFPLILESPSPNQTSLYFCASSLTGETTRGANVLTFGAGSRLTVL.

The table lists this clone with a count of one. V is TRBV25-1 and J is TRBJ2-6; no clear D. Trimming pared 3 bases from V and 4 bases from J, leaving 7 bases between. Germline assignment: CDR1 MGHDK and CDR2 SYGVNS. CDR3 size: 14 residues. CDR3 protein: CASSDRSGANVLTF. The CDR3 coding sequence is TGTGCCAGCAGTGACCGTTCGGGGGCCAACGTCCTGACTTTC.

This clone was observed once. The CDR3 DNA follows: TGCGCCAGCAGCATTCTGGGTGACGAGCAGTACTTC. Encoded protein: CASSILGDEQYF. The rearrangement links TRBV5-1 to TRBJ2-7; D remains unclear. Germline-derived CDR1 and CDR2 are SGHRS and YFSETQ. Deletions cut 4 bases from V and 5 bases from J, with 10 bases between. The CDR3 covers 12 residues.

The chain recombines TRBV19 with TRBJ2-2, with D possibly being TRBD2 (5 bases). The V end lost 6 bases, the J end lost 0 bases, and 11 bases lay between the germline ends. The CDR3 runs to 15 residues. Germline values: CDR1 LNHDA, CDR2 SQIVND (reference sequence). CDR3 DNA sequence: TGTGCCAGTAGGAGCGGTTCTGCGAACACCGGGGAGCTGTTTTTT. It translates to CASRSGSANTGELFF.

J is TRBJ2-6 and V is TRBV7-3; the match to TRBD1 covers 8 bases. V was pared by 6 bases and J by 3 bases, with 13 bases of the junction left unmatched. This CDR3 has 18 amino acids. Germline V gene sequence: CDR1 SGHTA, CDR2 FQGTGA. CDR3 sequence reads: CASRITGGPHSGANVLTF. The DNA for the CDR3 is TGTGCCAGCAGGATCACAGGGGGTCCTCACAGTGGGGCCAACGTCCTGACTTTC. The variable domain in full, completed from reference TRBV7-3 and TRBJ2-6, reads GAGVSQTPSNKVTEKGKYVELRCDPISGHTALYWYRQSLGQGPEFLIYFQGTGAADDSGLPNDRFFAVRPEGSVSTLKIQRTERGDSAVYLCASRITGGPHSGANVLTFGAGSRLTVL.

In nucleotides, the CDR3 is TGTGCCTGGAGTAGGGGGAAAGAGACCCAGTACTTC. It is translated as CAWSRGKETQYF. The chain employs TRBV30 and TRBJ2-5; weak D call: TRBD1 (6 bases). Trimming shortened V by 2 bases and J by 3 bases, and 7 bases separated the two germline ends. The CDR3 extends over 12 amino acids. Germline CDR1 is GTSNPN and CDR2 is SVGIG (reference sequence). Full variable domain (missing parts from reference TRBV30 and TRBJ2-5): SQTIHQWPATLVQPVGSPLSLECTVEGTSNPNLYWYRQAAGRGLQLLFYSVGIGQISSEVPQNLSASRPQDRQFILSSKKLLLSDSGFYLCAWSRGKETQYFGPGTRLLVL.

V and J are TRBV28 and TRBJ2-7; D possibly uses TRBD1 or TRBD2 (5 bases each). CDR1 is MDHEN, CDR2 SYDVKM, per germline. The ends were cut back, 4 bases at V and 0 bases at J, with 13 bases in the middle. This CDR3 has 15 amino acids. The CDR3 sequence is CASSWTGTISYEQYF. DNA of the CDR3: TGTGCCAGCAGTTGGACCGGGACGATCTCCTACGAGCAGTACTTC.

The chain employs TRBV28 and TRBJ1-3; D is perhaps TRBD1 (6 bases). CDR1 is MDHEN, CDR2 SYDVKM, per germline. CDR3 size: 17 residues. V was clipped by 6 bases and J by 2 bases, with 20 bases between them. The CDR3 here is CASSNIQGLAPGNTIYF. CDR3 nucleotides: TGTGCCAGCAGCAACATACAGGGTCTAGCTCCTGGAAACACCATATATTTT.

The chain uses TRBV5-5 and TRBJ2-5, with D possibly TRBD2 on 6 matching bases. Deletions cut 5 bases from V and 4 bases from J, with 21 bases between. CDR1 and CDR2 (germline): SGHKS, YYEKEE (reference sequence). The length of the CDR3 is 16 residues. CDR3 in DNA: TGTGCCAGCAGATCCGACCCGGGAGTATTCGGAGAGACCCAGTACTTC. Translated, it gives CASRSDPGVFGETQYF.

This clone has a single count. The chain employs TRBV29-1 and TRBJ2-3; D remains ambiguous. From germline, CDR1 is SQVTM and CDR2 ANQGSEA. Between the trimmed V and J ends, which lost 5 bases and 2 bases, there was a span of 5 bases. The CDR3 covers 11 residues. CDR3 coding DNA: TGCAGCGTTTTAGTCACAGATACGCAGTATTTT. Translated: CSVLVTDTQYF.